The source of this T cell receptor beta chain is a study of regulatory dendritic cells for organ transplantation. Clones were sequenced by immunoSEQ multiplex PCR, and TCRdb holds only the in-frame ones, with some missing. The data show about 17,000 clones, 70% to 80% seen once. Worth noting for this clone: The target antigen is unknown.

Study findings and constraints: Among resting subsets, memory CD8+ cells contained the most alloreactive clonotypes. Memory CD8+ clonal expansion seemed more limited with regulatory than mature dendritic cells.

Sorted T cells were CFSE-labeled and cultured around 5 days with allogeneic regulatory or mature dendritic cells at 1:10. CD4+ or CD8+ T cells were sorted as naive CD45RA+ or memory CD45RO+. CDR1 SGHTA and CDR2 FQGNSA come from the germline V gene. CDR3 length equals 15 residues. V was cut by 1 base and J by 3 bases, with 13 bases left in between. Sequencing was performed on memory CD4+ T cells from blood cultured with regulatory dendritic cells. Subset of the sample: CD45RO+ memory T cells. This clonotype was obtained from a human donor in good health. The chain couples TRBV7-2 to TRBJ2-7, with D hard to call. The CDR3, as DNA: TGTGCCAGCAGCTTAGGAGACCCACAACTCTACGAGCAGTACTTC. It is translated as CASSLGDPQLYEQYF. The entire variable domain, with the rest obtained from reference TRBV7-2 and TRBJ2-7, is as follows: GAGVSQSPSNKVTEKGKDVELRCDPISGHTALYWYRQSLGQGLEFLIYFQGNSAPDKSGLPSDRFSAERTGGSVSTLTIQRTQQEDSAVYLCASSLGDPQLYEQYFGPGTRLTVT.